This T cell receptor beta chain was found in a study of regulatory T cells in long-lasting Graves disease. The CDR3 runs 16 residues. V lost 4 bases and J lost 5; bases outside the gene matches: 7. CDR1 and CDR2 from the germline V gene are MDHEN and SYDVKM. This clonotype was detected ten times or more. The time point: newly diagnosed GD, antithyroid drugs for less than 3 months. After RNA was extracted from PBMCs, the TCR library was made from it. All patients originated from an endocrinology department located in Xi'an, China. The collection involved drawing roughly 10 milliliters of peripheral blood into EDTA tubes. The TCR beta library used iRepertoire HTBI primers with Arm-PCR amplification of CDR3. From the multiplex PCR reads, TCRdb called clonotypes with MiXCR, one entry per CDR3 protein. The table records approximately 490,000 distinct CDR3 sequences, about 16% of them present only once. This same sample was also taken into another study, of T cells in Graves' hyperthyroidism and ophthalmopathy. Turning to that study: Every diagnosis used clinical symptoms, serum thyroxine and TRAb, thyroid ultrasound and orbital computed tomography. Blood samples included most of the expanded thyroid clonotypes exceeding 0.001.

Source: peripheral blood mononuclear cells (PBMCs), taken at new diagnosis, from a patient treated with antithyroid drugs. The rearrangement uses TRBV28 and TRBJ2-2; 10 bases are a match to TRBD1. The origin of this receptor is a man aged 35 to 55 with Graves disease. In DNA form, the CDR3 reads TGTGCCAGCAGTTCTCCAGACAGGGGGCTGACCGGGGAGCTGTTTTTT. This sequence encodes CASSSPDRGLTGELFF.